Presented here are 28 T cell receptor beta chains from one specimen sequenced in a study of blood T cells in healthy people across ages. A sample-barcoded 5' primer and a J-beta primer mix were used in a second PCR of roughly 7 to 12 cycles. MiXCR, applied by TCRdb to the 5' RACE reads, yields one record per CDR3 protein. The data show approximately 800,000 distinct CDR3 sequences, roughly 64% seen once. Sequencing was performed on blood. Source of these receptors: a man aged 25-40 years in good health.

This sequence joins TRBV7-2 and TRBJ2-7; TRBD2 matches at 7 bases. The CDR3 is 14 residues long. CDR1 and CDR2 (germline): SGHTA, FQGNSA. Unmatched junction bases numbered 7, after V lost 5 bases and J lost 3 bases. CDR3 region: CASSPGGGYYEQYF. CDR3 nucleotides: TGTGCCAGCAGCCCGGGGGGAGGGTACTACGAGCAGTACTTC.

This clonotype came up a few times. This chain joins TRBV10-3 and TRBJ1-2, with D perhaps TRBD1 (6 bases). V lost 6 bases and J lost 2, with 10 bases in between. The CDR3 is 13 residues long. Germline CDR1 is ENHRY and CDR2 is SYGVKD. The CDR3 DNA is TGTGCCATCAGGGACAGTACCAACTATGGCTACACCTTC. It specifies CAIRDSTNYGYTF.

This chain connects TRBV29-1 to TRBJ1-1; 7 bases line up with TRBD1. Germline CDR1 SQVTM, CDR2 ANQGSEA. This CDR3 has 14 residues. The V segment lost 3 bases and the J segment 4 bases; nucleotides outside the gene matches: 8. This chain's CDR3 is CSVELTGIGTEAFF. CDR3 bases: TGCAGCGTTGAGCTGACAGGGATTGGCACTGAAGCTTTCTTT.

This clonotype was found a few times. The rearrangement uses TRBV7-9 and TRBJ1-1; tentative D call: TRBD1 (5 bases). Trimming pared 3 bases from V and 6 bases from J, leaving 11 bases between. Germline lookup yields CDR1 SEHNR and CDR2 FQNEAQ (reference sequence). This CDR3 region has 13 residues. CDR3 sequence: CASSFGAWAEAFF. The CDR3 DNA follows: TGTGCCAGCAGCTTCGGGGCCTGGGCTGAAGCTTTCTTT.

The CDR3 region is CASSLDAGGYYEQYF. Here the CDR3 DNA reads TGTGCCAGCAGCTTAGACGCGGGGGGCTACTACGAGCAGTACTTC. The chain has TRBV11-2 and TRBJ2-4; 8 bases align to TRBD2. The J call may be incorrect, as the DNA end agrees better with TRBJ2-7. The CDR3 extends over 15 amino acids. In germline, CDR1 is SGHAT, CDR2 FQNNGV.

The CDR3 DNA reads TGTGCCAGCAGCCATGGACTCCAGGGATCCTACGAGCAGTACTTC. This encodes CASSHGLQGSYEQYF. J is TRBJ2-7 and V is TRBV4-2; D is perhaps TRBD1 or TRBD2 (5 bases each). CDR1 and CDR2 from the germline V gene are LGHNA and YNFKEQ. V lost 3 bases and J lost 1, with 13 bases in between. The CDR3 length is 15 residues.

The V call is TRBV20-1, the J call TRBJ2-4; TRBD1 matches 7 bases. The J call may be wrong; the DNA end is better matched by TRBJ2-7. This CDR3 has 15 amino acids. Per germline, CDR1 DFQATT and CDR2 SNEGSKA (reference sequence). DNA of the CDR3: TGCAGTGCTGGAAACTCCGGGACAGCCTTCTCCGAGCAGTACTTC. It specifies CSAGNSGTAFSEQYF.

The rearrangement uses TRBV20-1 and TRBJ1-2; D gene unclear. Per germline, CDR1 DFQATT and CDR2 SNEGSKA (reference sequence). V shed 5 bases and J shed 5 bases, with 12 bases lying between them. This CDR3 spans 12 amino acids. This CDR3 reads CSAPAVAYGYTF. Written as DNA, the CDR3 is TGCAGTGCTCCGGCCGTTGCATATGGCTACACCTTC.

This clonotype has only a few counts. The CDR3 is CASSLSWGYEQYF. DNA of the CDR3: TGTGCCAGCAGTTTGAGTTGGGGCTACGAGCAGTACTTC. This chain joins TRBV27 and TRBJ2-4; D gene uncertain. Judging by the DNA end, TRBJ2-7 fits better; the J call may be wrong. This CDR3 has 13 amino acids. Germline assignment: CDR1 MNHEY and CDR2 SMNVEV (reference sequence).

The chain carries TRBV7-2 and TRBJ1-2; D gene unclear. V gave up 1 base and J gave up 4 bases, with 16 bases separating them. Germline V gene data show CDR1 as SGHTA and CDR2 as FQGNSA. There are 16 residues in the CDR3. This CDR3 reads CASSLEVGRELYGYTF. In nucleotides, the CDR3 is TGTGCCAGCAGCTTAGAGGTCGGACGGGAACTCTATGGCTACACCTTC. The full variable domain, rest sourced from reference TRBV7-2 and TRBJ1-2, is GAGVSQSPSNKVTEKGKDVELRCDPISGHTALYWYRQSLGQGLEFLIYFQGNSAPDKSGLPSDRFSAERTGGSVSTLTIQRTQQEDSAVYLCASSLEVGRELYGYTFGSGTRLTVV.

This chain joins TRBV3-1 and TRBJ2-5, with 7 bases matching TRBD2. J was trimmed by 12 bases and V by 0 bases; bases with no gene match: 10. CDR1 and CDR2 from the germline V gene are LGHDT and YNNKEL (reference sequence). This CDR3 is built from 14 residues. In DNA form, the CDR3 reads TGTGCCAGCAGCCAAGATCGAGGAGGACTAGGGAAGTACTTC. Translating gives CASSQDRGGLGKYF.

The chain joins TRBV7-3 to TRBJ2-1; the D gene is possibly TRBD1 (5 bases). The CDR3 contains 14 residues. The ends were cut back, 4 bases at V and 6 bases at J, with 13 bases in the middle. The germline V gene has CDR1 SGHTA and CDR2 FQGTGA. CDR3 in amino acids: CASSSPQEPNEQFF. The CDR3 coding sequence is TGTGCCAGCAGCTCCCCACAGGAACCCAATGAGCAGTTCTTC.

V gene TRBV29-1 combines with J gene TRBJ2-3; no firm D call. The CDR3 consists of 10 residues. Germline CDR1 SQVTM, CDR2 ANQGSEA. Deletions cut 4 bases from V and 6 bases from J, with 5 bases between. CDR3 loop: CSVVVDTQYF. CDR3 nucleotides: TGCAGCGTTGTAGTGGATACGCAGTATTTT.

Comments on this clonotype: The junction and the germline gene differ at one end; a read error may be behind it. This chain uses TRBV12-3 or TRBV12-4 with TRBJ1-5; possible D gene TRBD1, 5 bases. The CDR3 extends over 16 amino acids. CDR3 residues: CVSSTAIGQGGPPQHF. As DNA, the CDR3 is TGTGTCAGCAGCACAGCGATAGGCCAGGGAGGCCCGCCCCAGCATTTT.

The chain joins TRBV12-3 or TRBV12-4 to TRBJ2-3; TRBD2 might be the D (5 bases). This CDR3 spans 14 amino acids. V lost 3 bases, J lost 4 bases, and 11 bases lay in between. CDR3 protein: CASSFRLAADTQYF. CDR3 bases: TGTGCCAGCAGTTTTCGGCTAGCAGCAGATACGCAGTATTTT.

The V and J genes are TRBV20-1 and TRBJ2-4; 7 bases are a match to TRBD1. TRBJ2-7 matches the DNA end more closely, so the J call is doubtful. This CDR3 region has 14 residues. CDR1 DFQATT and CDR2 SNEGSKA come from the germline V gene (reference sequence). The CDR3 DNA is TGCAGTGCTAAGGGACAGAGGAACTTCTACGAGCAGTACTTC. It codes for CSAKGQRNFYEQYF.

V gene TRBV7-2 combines with J gene TRBJ2-7; D may be TRBD2 (5 bases). The V and J ends lost 8 bases and 7 bases respectively, with 21 bases between them. CDR3 size: 14 residues. The germline gives CDR1 SGHTA, CDR2 FQGNSA. The CDR3 DNA reads TGTGCCAGCTCTGGAGGCCAGCCTCTTATAGAGCAGTACTTC. This gives the protein CASSGGQPLIEQYF.

The V gene is TRBV6-6, the J gene TRBJ2-5; D call uncertain. TRBJ2-4 matches the DNA end more closely, so the J call is doubtful. This CDR3 is 11 amino acids long. Germline-derived CDR1 and CDR2 are MNHNY and SVGAGI (reference sequence). In nucleotides, the CDR3 is TGTGCCAGCAGGGTAGGGCGCATTCAGTACTTC. Encoded protein: CASRVGRIQYF.

V gene TRBV29-1 combines with J gene TRBJ1-4; no clear D gene. The CDR3 loop spans 13 amino acids. V was pared by 0 bases and J by 11 bases, with 13 bases between. The germline V gene encodes CDR1 SQVTM and CDR2 ANQGSEA. In DNA, the CDR3 is TGCAGCGTTGAAGATACTGGGGAGAACAAACTGTTTTTT. This translates into CSVEDTGENKLFF. The whole variable domain, filled in from reference TRBV29-1 and TRBJ1-4, reads SAVISQKPSRDICQRGTSLTIQCQVDSQVTMMFWYRQQPGQSLTLIATANQGSEATYESGFVIDKFPISRPNLTFSTLTVSNMSPEDSSIYLCSVEDTGENKLFFGSGTQLSVL.

This clonotype was picked up one time. The chain links TRBV18 to TRBJ1-2; TRBD1 might be the D (5 bases). The V end lost 6 bases, the J end lost 5 bases, and 13 bases lay between the germline ends. The germline gives CDR1 KGHSH, CDR2 LQKENI. There are 13 residues in the CDR3. The CDR3 DNA is TGTGCCAGCTCCCATGACAGACAATATGGCTACACCTTC. It encodes CASSHDRQYGYTF.

The chain joins TRBV4-2 to TRBJ1-2; a possible D gene is TRBD1 (5 bases). Germline assignment: CDR1 LGHNA and CDR2 YNFKEQ. With 4 bases removed from V and 2 bases from J, the gap between germline ends came to 14 bases. The CDR3 sequence is 15 residues long. As DNA, the CDR3 is TGTGCCAGCAGCCCCCGTTTCTGGGGGAACTATGGCTACACCTTC. Translating it yields CASSPRFWGNYGYTF.

The gene calls are TRBV9 and TRBJ2-4; unclear D gene. There are 10 residues in the CDR3. Per the germline V gene, CDR1 is SGDLS and CDR2 is YYNGEE. Trimming stripped 7 bases from V and 4 bases from J, with 3 bases between. The CDR3 sequence is CASGKNIQYF. The CDR3 nucleotides read TGTGCCAGCGGAAAAAACATTCAGTACTTC.

The chain has TRBV10-3 and TRBJ2-6; D perhaps matches TRBD1 (6 bases). This CDR3 has 14 residues. Looked up from germline, CDR1 is ENHRY and CDR2 is SYGVKD. Trimming left V 7 bases short and J 4 bases short, with 11 bases between. CDR3 in amino acids: CAITPGVGANVLTF. CDR3 DNA sequence: TGTGCCATCACCCCAGGGGTCGGGGCCAACGTCCTGACTTTC.

The DNA of the CDR3 is TGTGCCAGCAGGCGGGATCCGGGACAGACCACAGATACGCAGTATTTT. This codes for CASRRDPGQTTDTQYF. The chain is built from TRBV5-4 and TRBJ2-3; D perhaps matches TRBD1 (7 bases). The CDR3 has 16 amino acids. V shed 5 bases and J shed 2 bases, with 18 bases lying between them. Germline-derived CDR1 and CDR2 are SGHNT and YYREEE (reference sequence).

This chain links TRBV20-1 with TRBJ1-2; D is perhaps TRBD1 (6 bases). This CDR3 contains 15 residues. The ends were cut back, 3 bases at V and 2 bases at J, with 16 bases in the middle. CDR1 is DFQATT, CDR2 SNEGSKA, per germline (reference sequence). The CDR3 protein is CSARTQGGQNYGYTF. The CDR3 region has the DNA TGCAGTGCTAGGACACAGGGCGGACAGAACTATGGCTACACCTTC.

This clonotype has more than one count but fewer than ten. J is TRBJ2-1 and V is TRBV20-1; TRBD1 matches at 8 bases. The V gene's germline CDR1 is DFQATT and CDR2 SNEGSKA (reference sequence). The CDR3 loop spans 13 amino acids. The ends lost 5 bases at V and 4 bases at J; junction bases unmatched: 4. This CDR3 is CSAPGQVYNEQFF. The CDR3 nucleotides are TGCAGTGCTCCGGGACAGGTTTACAATGAGCAGTTCTTC.

The chain has TRBV5-1 and TRBJ1-1; the D is unclear. The CDR3 runs 12 residues. The V end lost 3 bases, the J end lost 8 bases, and 11 bases lay between the germline ends. The V gene's germline CDR1 is SGHRS and CDR2 YFSETQ. The chain's CDR3 is CASSSWGPEAFF. The CDR3 DNA reads as TGCGCCAGCAGCTCCTGGGGTCCAGAAGCTTTCTTT.

This clonotype was counted between two and nine times. The rearrangement joins TRBV4-3 to TRBJ2-3; D may be TRBD2 (6 bases). CDR1 LGHNA and CDR2 YSLEER come from the germline V gene. V shed 4 bases and J shed 9 bases, with 14 bases lying between them. CDR3 length equals 13 residues. CDR3 in DNA: TGCGCCAGCAGCCCGGAGAGACGGGGGACGCAGTATTTT. As protein: CASSPERRGTQYF.